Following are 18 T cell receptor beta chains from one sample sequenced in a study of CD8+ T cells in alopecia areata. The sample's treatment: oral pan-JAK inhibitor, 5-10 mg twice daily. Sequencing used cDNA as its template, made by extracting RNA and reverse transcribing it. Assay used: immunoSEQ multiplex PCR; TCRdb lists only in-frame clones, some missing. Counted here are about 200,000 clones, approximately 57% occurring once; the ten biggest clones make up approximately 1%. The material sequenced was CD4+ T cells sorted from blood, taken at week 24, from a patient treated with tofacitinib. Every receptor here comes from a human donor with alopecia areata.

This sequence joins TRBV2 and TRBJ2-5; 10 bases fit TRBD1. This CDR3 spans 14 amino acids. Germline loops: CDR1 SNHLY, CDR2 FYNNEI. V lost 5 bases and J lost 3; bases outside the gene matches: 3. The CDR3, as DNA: TGTGCCAGCAGTTGGGACAGGGGTAAAGAGACCCAGTACTTC. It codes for CASSWDRGKETQYF.

The CDR3 spells CSVEYREGQPQHF. In nucleotides, the CDR3 is TGCAGCGTTGAATACAGGGAGGGACAGCCCCAGCATTTT. The chain employs TRBV29-1 and TRBJ1-5; TRBD1 is a possible D gene (6 bases). Germline CDR1 SQVTM, CDR2 ANQGSEA. Trimming pared 2 bases from V and 7 bases from J, leaving 12 bases between. This CDR3 has 13 residues.

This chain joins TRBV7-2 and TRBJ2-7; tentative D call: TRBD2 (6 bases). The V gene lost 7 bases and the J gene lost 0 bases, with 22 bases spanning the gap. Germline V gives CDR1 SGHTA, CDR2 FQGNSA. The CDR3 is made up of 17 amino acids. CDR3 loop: CASNSLGGVSSSYEQYF. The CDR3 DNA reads TGTGCCAGCAACTCACTCGGCGGGGTCTCGAGCTCCTACGAGCAGTACTTC.

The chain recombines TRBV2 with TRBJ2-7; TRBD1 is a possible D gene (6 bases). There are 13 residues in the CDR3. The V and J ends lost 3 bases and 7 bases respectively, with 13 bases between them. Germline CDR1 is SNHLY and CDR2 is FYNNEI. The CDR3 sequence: CASSDYWQGEQYF. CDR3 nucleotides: TGTGCCAGCAGTGACTATTGGCAGGGGGAGCAGTACTTC.

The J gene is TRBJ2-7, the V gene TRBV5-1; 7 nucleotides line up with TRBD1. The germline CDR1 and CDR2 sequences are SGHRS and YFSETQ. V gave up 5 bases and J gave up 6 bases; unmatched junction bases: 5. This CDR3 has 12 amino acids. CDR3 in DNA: TGCGCCAGCAGTCCAGGGGGATCCGAGCAGTACTTC. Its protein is CASSPGGSEQYF.

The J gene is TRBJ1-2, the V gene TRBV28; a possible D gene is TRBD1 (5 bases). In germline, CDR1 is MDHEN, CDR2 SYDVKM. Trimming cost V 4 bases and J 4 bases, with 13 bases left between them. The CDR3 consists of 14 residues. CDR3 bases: TGTGCCAGCAGTTCACAGGATTGGGTCTATGGCTACACCTTC. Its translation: CASSSQDWVYGYTF.

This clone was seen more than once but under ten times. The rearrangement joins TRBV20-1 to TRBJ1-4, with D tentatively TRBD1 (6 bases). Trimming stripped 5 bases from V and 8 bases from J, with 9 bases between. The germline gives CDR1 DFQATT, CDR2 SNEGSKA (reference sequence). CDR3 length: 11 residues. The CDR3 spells CSASTGEKLFF. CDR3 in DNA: TGCAGTGCTTCTACAGGGGAAAAACTGTTTTTT.

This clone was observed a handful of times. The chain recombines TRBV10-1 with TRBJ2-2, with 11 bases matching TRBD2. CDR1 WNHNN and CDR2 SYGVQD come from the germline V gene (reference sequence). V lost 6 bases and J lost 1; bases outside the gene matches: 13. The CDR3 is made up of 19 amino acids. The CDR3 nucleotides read TGCGCCAGCAGCTTTCCCGGGACTAGCGGAAGCGAGAACACCGGGGAGCTGTTTTTT. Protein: CASSFPGTSGSENTGELFF.

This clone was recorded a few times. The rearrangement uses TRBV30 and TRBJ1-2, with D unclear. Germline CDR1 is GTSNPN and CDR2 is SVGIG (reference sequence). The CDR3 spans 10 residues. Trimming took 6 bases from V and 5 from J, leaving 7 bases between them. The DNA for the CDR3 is TGTGCCTGTGGGAGTTATGGCTACACCTTC. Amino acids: CACGSYGYTF.

CDR3 protein: CASSLVSGSDTQYF. The CDR3 region has the DNA TGCGCCAGCAGCTTGGTTTCAGGTTCAGATACGCAGTATTTT. The chain recombines TRBV5-1 with TRBJ2-3; D gene unclear. With 0 bases removed from V and 4 bases from J, the gap between germline ends came to 9 bases. The germline gives CDR1 SGHRS, CDR2 YFSETQ. The CDR3 spans 14 residues. Looking up the rest from reference TRBV5-1 and TRBJ2-3 gives the full variable domain: KAGVTQTPRYLIKTRGQQVTLSCSPISGHRSVSWYQQTPGQGLQFLFEYFSETQRNKGNFPGRFSGRQFSNSRSEMNVSTLELGDSALYLCASSLVSGSDTQYFGPGTRLTVL.

This CDR3 is CASSLSSREGYTF. CDR3 in DNA: TGTGCCAGCAGTTTATCGTCCAGGGAGGGCTACACCTTC. The V gene is TRBV27, the J gene TRBJ1-2, with D perhaps matching TRBD1 (5 bases). The CDR3 is made up of 13 amino acids. The V and J ends lost 0 bases and 8 bases respectively, with 10 bases between them. The germline CDR1 and CDR2 sequences are MNHEY and SMNVEV (reference sequence).

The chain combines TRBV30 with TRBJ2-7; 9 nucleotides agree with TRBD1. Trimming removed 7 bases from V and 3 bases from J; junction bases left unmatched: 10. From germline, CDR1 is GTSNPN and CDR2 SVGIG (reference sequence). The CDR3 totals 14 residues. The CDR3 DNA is TGTGCCTCGACACGGGACAGGGCAATCTACGAGCAGTACTTC. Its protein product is CASTRDRAIYEQYF. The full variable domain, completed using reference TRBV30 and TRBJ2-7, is SQTIHQWPATLVQPVGSPLSLECTVEGTSNPNLYWYRQAAGRGLQLLFYSVGIGQISSEVPQNLSASRPQDRQFILSSKKLLLSDSGFYLCASTRDRAIYEQYFGPGTRLTVT.

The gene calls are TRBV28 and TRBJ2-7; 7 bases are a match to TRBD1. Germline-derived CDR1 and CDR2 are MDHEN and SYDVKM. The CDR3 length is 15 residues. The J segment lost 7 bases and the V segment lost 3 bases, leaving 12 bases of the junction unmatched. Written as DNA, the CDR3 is TGTGCCAGCAGTTTGATCGCGACAGGGCAAGGAGAGCAGTACTTC. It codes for CASSLIATGQGEQYF.

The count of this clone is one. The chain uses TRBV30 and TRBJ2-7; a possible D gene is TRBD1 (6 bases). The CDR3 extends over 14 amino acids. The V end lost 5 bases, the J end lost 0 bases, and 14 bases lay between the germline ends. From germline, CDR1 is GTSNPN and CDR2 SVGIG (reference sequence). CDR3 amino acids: CAWGTGTNSYEQYF. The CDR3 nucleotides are TGTGCCTGGGGTACCGGGACAAACTCCTACGAGCAGTACTTC.

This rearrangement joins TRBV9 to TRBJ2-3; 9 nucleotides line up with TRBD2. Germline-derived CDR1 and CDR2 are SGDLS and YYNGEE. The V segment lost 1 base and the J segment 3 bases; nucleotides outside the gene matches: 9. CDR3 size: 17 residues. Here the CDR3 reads CASSVSPSSGVTDTQYF. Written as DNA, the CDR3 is TGTGCCAGCAGCGTATCCCCGTCTAGCGGGGTTACAGATACGCAGTATTTT.

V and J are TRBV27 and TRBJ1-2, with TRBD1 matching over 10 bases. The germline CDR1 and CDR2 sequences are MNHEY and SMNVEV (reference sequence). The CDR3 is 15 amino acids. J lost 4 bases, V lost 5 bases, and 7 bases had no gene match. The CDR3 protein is CASSPGQGGLYGYTF. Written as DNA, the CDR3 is TGTGCCAGCAGTCCAGGACAGGGGGGTCTCTATGGCTACACCTTC.

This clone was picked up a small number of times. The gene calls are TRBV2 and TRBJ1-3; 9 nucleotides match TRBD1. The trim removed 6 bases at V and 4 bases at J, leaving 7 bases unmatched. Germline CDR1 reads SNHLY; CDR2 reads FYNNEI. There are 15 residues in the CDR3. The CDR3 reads CASSKGDRAGNTIYF. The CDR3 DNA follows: TGTGCCAGCAGCAAGGGGGACAGGGCCGGAAACACCATATATTTT.

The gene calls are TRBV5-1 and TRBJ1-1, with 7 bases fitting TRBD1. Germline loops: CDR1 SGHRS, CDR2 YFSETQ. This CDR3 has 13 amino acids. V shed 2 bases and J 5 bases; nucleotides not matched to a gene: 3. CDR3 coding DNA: TGCGCCAGCAGCTTCAGGGGGGAAACTGAAGCTTTCTTT. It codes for CASSFRGETEAFF.